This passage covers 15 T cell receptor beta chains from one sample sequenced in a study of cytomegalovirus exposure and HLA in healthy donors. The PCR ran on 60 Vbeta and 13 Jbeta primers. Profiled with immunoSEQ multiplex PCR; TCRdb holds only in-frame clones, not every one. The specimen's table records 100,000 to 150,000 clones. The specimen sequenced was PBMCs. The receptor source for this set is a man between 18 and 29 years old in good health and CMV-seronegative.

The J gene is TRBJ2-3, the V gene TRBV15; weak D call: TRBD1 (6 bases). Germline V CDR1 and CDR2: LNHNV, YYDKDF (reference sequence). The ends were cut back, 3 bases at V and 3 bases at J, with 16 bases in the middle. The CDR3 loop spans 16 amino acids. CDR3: CATSSTGGGETDTQYF. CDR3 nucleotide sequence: TGTGCCACCAGCAGTACAGGTGGGGGCGAAACAGATACGCAGTATTTT.

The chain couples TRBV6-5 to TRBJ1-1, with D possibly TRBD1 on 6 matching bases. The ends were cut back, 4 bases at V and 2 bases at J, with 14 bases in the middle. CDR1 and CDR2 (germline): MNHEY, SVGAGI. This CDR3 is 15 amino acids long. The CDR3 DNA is TGTGCCAGCAGTTCCGCTGGACAGAGCAACACTGAAGCTTTCTTT. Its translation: CASSSAGQSNTEAFF.

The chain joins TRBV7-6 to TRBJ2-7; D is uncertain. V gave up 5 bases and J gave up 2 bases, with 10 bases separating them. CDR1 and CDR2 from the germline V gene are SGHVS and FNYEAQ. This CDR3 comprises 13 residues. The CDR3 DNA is TGTGCCAGCAGCGTCCTCACAGCCTACGAGCAGTACTTC. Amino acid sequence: CASSVLTAYEQYF. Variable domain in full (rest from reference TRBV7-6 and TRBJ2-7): GAGVSQSPRYKVTKRGQDVALRCDPISGHVSLYWYRQALGQGPEFLTYFNYEAQQDKSGLPNDRFSAERPEGSISTLTIQRTEQRDSAMYRCASSVLTAYEQYFGPGTRLTVT.

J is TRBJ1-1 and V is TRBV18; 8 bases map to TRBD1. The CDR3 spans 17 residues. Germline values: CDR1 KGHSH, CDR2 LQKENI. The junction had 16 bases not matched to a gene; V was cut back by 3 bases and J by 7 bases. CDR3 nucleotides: TGTGCCAGCTCACCGAGACCGGGACAGGCCTCTACCGGTGAAGCTTTCTTT. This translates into CASSPRPGQASTGEAFF. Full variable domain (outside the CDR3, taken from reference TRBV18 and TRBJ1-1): NAGVMQNPRHLVRRRGQEARLRCSPMKGHSHVYWYRQLPEEGLKFMVYLQKENIIDESGMPKERFSAEFPKEGPSILRIQQVVRGDSAAYFCASSPRPGQASTGEAFFGQGTRLTVV.

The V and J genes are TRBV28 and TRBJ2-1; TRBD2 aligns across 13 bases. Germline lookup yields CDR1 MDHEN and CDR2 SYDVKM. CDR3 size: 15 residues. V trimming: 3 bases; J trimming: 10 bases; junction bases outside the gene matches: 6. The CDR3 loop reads CASSFFGLAGVEQFF. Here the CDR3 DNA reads TGTGCCAGCAGTTTCTTCGGACTAGCGGGAGTCGAGCAGTTCTTC.

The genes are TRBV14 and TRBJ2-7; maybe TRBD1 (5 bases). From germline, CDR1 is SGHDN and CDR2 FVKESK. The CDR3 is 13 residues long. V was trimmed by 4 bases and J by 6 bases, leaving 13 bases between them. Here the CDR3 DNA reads TGTGCCAGCAGCCGGGGAAAGGGGCGCGAGCAGTACTTC. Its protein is CASSRGKGREQYF.

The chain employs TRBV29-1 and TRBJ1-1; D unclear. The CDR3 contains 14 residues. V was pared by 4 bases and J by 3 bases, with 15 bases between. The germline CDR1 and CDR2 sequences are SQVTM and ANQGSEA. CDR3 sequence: CSVASRYADTEAFF. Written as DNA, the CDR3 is TGCAGCGTTGCGAGTCGATATGCTGACACTGAAGCTTTCTTT.

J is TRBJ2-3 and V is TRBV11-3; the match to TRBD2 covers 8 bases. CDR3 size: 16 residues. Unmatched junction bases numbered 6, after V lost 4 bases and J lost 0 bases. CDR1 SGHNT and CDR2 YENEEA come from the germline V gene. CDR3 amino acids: CASSSSGSLSTDTQYF. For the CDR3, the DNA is TGTGCCAGCAGCTCCAGCGGGAGCCTTAGCACAGATACGCAGTATTTT. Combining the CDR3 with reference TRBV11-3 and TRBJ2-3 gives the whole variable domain EAGVVQSPRYKIIEKKQPVAFWCNPISGHNTLYWYLQNLGQGPELLIRYENEEAVDDSQLPKDRFSAERLKGVDSTLKIQPAELGDSAVYLCASSSSGSLSTDTQYFGPGTRLTVL.

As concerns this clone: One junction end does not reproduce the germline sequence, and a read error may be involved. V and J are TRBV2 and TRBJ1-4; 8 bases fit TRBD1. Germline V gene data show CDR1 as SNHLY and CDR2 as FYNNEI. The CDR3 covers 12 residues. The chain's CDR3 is CAGRGLREKLFF. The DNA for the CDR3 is TGTGCCGGCAGGGGGCTTCGGGAAAAACTGTTTTTT.

This CDR3 reads CASSPDRNYGYTF. CDR3 in DNA: TGTGCCAGCAGTCCGGACAGAAACTATGGCTACACCTTC. The V and J genes are TRBV2 and TRBJ1-2; D may be TRBD1 (6 bases). Between the trimmed V and J ends, which lost 5 bases and 2 bases, there was a span of 9 bases. This CDR3 region has 13 residues. Germline V lookup: CDR1 SNHLY, CDR2 FYNNEI.

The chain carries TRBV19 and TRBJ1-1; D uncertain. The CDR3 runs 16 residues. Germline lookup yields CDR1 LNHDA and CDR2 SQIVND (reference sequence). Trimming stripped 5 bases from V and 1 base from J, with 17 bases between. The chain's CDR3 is CASSAVSVEPNTEAFF. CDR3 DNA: TGTGCCAGTAGTGCGGTTTCTGTGGAGCCGAACACTGAAGCTTTCTTT.

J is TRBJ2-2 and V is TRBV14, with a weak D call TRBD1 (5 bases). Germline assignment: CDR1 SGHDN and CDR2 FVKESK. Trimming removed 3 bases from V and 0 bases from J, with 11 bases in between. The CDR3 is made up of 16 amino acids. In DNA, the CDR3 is TGTGCCAGCAGCCAGGGGCGGCCCTCGAACACCGGGGAGCTGTTTTTT. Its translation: CASSQGRPSNTGELFF.

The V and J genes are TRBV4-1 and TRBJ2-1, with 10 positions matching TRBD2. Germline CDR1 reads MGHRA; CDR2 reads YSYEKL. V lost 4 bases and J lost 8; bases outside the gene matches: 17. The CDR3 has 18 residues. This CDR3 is CASSPQIPIAGGLYEQFF. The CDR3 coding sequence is TGCGCCAGCAGCCCCCAAATTCCAATAGCGGGAGGTCTGTATGAGCAGTTCTTC.

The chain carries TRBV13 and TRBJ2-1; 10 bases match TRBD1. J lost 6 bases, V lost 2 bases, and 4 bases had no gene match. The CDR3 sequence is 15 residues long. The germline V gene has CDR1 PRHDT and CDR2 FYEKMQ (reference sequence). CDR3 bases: TGTGCCAGCAGCTTAAGACAGGGGGCTGGCAATGAGCAGTTCTTC. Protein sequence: CASSLRQGAGNEQFF.

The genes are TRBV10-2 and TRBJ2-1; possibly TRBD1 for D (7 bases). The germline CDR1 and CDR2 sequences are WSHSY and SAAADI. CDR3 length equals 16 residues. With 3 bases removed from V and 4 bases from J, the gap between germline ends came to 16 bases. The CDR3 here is CASSDPQGDFYNEQFF. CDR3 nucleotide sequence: TGCGCCAGCAGTGATCCCCAGGGGGACTTTTACAATGAGCAGTTCTTC.